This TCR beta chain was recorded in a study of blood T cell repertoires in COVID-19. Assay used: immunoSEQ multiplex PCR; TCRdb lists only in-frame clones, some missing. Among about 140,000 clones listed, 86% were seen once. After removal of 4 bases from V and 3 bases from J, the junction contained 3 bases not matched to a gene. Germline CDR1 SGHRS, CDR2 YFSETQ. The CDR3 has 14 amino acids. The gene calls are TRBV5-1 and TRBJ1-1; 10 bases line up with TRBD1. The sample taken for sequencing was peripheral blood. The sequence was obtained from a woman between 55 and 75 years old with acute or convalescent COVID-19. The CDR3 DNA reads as TGCGCCAGCAGCCGACAGGGGGCGGACACTGAAGCTTTCTTT. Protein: CASSRQGADTEAFF.